The 4 T cell receptor beta chains presented below share a single source sample, sequenced in a study of T cell clones after liver transplantation. Assay used: immunoSEQ multiplex PCR; TCRdb lists only in-frame clones, some missing. Of about 68,000 clones listed, 90% to 95% were seen once; the top ten hold 0.75% to 1%. The source material was CD4+ T cells from blood, sampled approximately 25 months after liver transplant. The source of these receptors is a human patient who received a liver transplant. Some T cells may have originated in the graft donor.

The V gene is TRBV29-1, the J gene TRBJ2-7, with TRBD1 matching 8 bases. This CDR3 comprises 14 residues. Germline V gene lookup returns CDR1 SQVTM and CDR2 ANQGSEA. V was pared by 6 bases and J by 2 bases, with 9 bases of the junction left unmatched. The CDR3 is CSVPRTGRPYEQYF. As DNA, the CDR3 is TGCAGCGTGCCCCGGACAGGGCGACCCTACGAGCAGTACTTC.

This chain connects TRBV7-3 to TRBJ2-1; 10 positions match TRBD2. The CDR3 has 20 amino acids. Germline trimming cut 0 bases from V and 6 bases from J; bases unmatched to any gene: 17. CDR1 and CDR2 from the germline V gene are SGHTA and FQGTGA. CDR3: CASSLTRASGRYRHFNEQFF. Written as DNA, the CDR3 is TGTGCCAGCAGCTTAACTCGGGCTAGCGGGAGATACCGACACTTCAATGAGCAGTTCTTC. The complete variable domain, with remaining parts taken from reference TRBV7-3 and TRBJ2-1, reads GAGVSQTPSNKVTEKGKYVELRCDPISGHTALYWYRQSLGQGPEFLIYFQGTGAADDSGLPNDRFFAVRPEGSVSTLKIQRTERGDSAVYLCASSLTRASGRYRHFNEQFFGPGTRLTVL.

The chain joins TRBV28 to TRBJ2-4; perhaps D is TRBD1 or TRBD2 (5 bases each). CDR1 MDHEN and CDR2 SYDVKM come from the germline V gene. The CDR3 is 13 residues long. The V and J ends lost 6 bases and 8 bases respectively, with 14 bases between them. CDR3 sequence (DNA): TGTGCCAGCAGCGGGGACGGAGTGGACATTCAGTACTTC. Translated: CASSGDGVDIQYF.

The sample holds a few counts of this clone. The rearrangement joins TRBV6-5 to TRBJ2-2; D possibly corresponds to TRBD2 (6 bases). V was pared by 10 bases and J by 3 bases, with 15 bases between. The CDR3 spans 14 residues. Germline CDR1 and CDR2: MNHEY and SVGAGI. As DNA, the CDR3 is TGTGCCACTTCCCGGGACTCATACACCGGGGAGCTGTTTTTT. It translates to CATSRDSYTGELFF.